Listed below are T cell receptor beta chains from one sample, sequenced in a study of control samples from healthy donors and cancer patients. Profiling relied on immunoSEQ multiplex PCR, and the TCRdb table lists in-frame clones only, not all of them. Altogether fewer than 200,000 clones are present, around 88% being singletons, with the ten largest covering roughly 5%. What was sequenced was blood. The receptors originated from a woman in her thirties in good health. Each CDR3 is given with its conserved first and last residue. Each record gives: V gene, clone size, J gene, D gene, CDR3 DNA, CDR3 protein. A D gene is named only where the DNA matches it firmly. Some rows have no size entry. The others give once, few or many, or a class for an expanded clone.

>TRBV5-1|.|TRBJ1-1|.
TGCGCCAGCAGCCAGACAGAACGCTCGAGTGGAGCTTTCTTT
CASSQTERSSGAFF
>TRBV11-2|.|TRBJ2-1|.
TGTGCCAGCAGCTTATATGACGGCCCAGGCGTTGAGCAGTTCTTC
CASSLYDGPGVEQFF
>TRBV10-3|.|TRBJ2-7|TRBD2
TGTGCCATCAGTGGGACTAGCGGGAGGAAGTCCTACGAGCAGTACTTC
CAISGTSGRKSYEQYF
>TRBV29-1|.|TRBJ2-5|.
TGCAGCTTCGGCTTAGGGGAGACCCAGTACTTC
CSFGLGETQYF
>TRBV11-2|.|TRBJ2-7|.
TGTGCCAGCAGCGCAGGAAACAGGGGAGGGTCCTACGAGCAGTACTTC
CASSAGNRGGSYEQYF
>TRBV7-9|.|TRBJ2-3|.
TGTGCCAGCAGCTGGCCTGGCGGTACTAGCACAGATACGCAGTATTTT
CASSWPGGTSTDTQYF
>TRBV28|.|TRBJ2-7|TRBD1
TGTGCCAGCAGTTTAATAGGGACAGGGGGCTACGAGCAGTACTTC
CASSLIGTGGYEQYF
>TRBV27|.|TRBJ2-3|.
TGTGCCAGCAGTTCCCCCGGGGATACGCAGTATTTT
CASSSPGDTQYF
>TRBV7-9|.|TRBJ2-7|.
TGTGCCAGCAGCTTAGGGGACTCGACCTACGAGCAGTACTTC
CASSLGDSTYEQYF
>TRBV18|.|TRBJ2-2|.
TGTGCCAGCTCACCGGACAGAAACACCGGGGAGCTGTTTTTT
CASSPDRNTGELFF
>TRBV14|.|TRBJ2-1|.
TGTGCCAGCAGCCTATTCCCTCCGGGACCTAATGAGCAGTTCTTC
CASSLFPPGPNEQFF
>TRBV10-3|.|TRBJ1-2|TRBD1
TGTGCCATCTCAGGGGGCACTAACTATGGCTACACCTTC
CAISGGTNYGYTF
>TRBV15|.|TRBJ2-1|TRBD2
TGTGCCACCAGCAGAGTTCGGACTAGCGGGAGTCTGCAGTTCTTC
CATSRVRTSGSLQFF
>TRBV3-1/TRBV3-2|.|TRBJ1-2|.
TGTGCCAGCAGGGAGGCGGCCCTAACTGGCGGCTACACCTTC
CASREAALTGGYTF
>TRBV30|.|TRBJ1-4|.
TGTGCCTGGACGAAGCCGGGACGGATTAATGAAAAACTGTTTTTT
CAWTKPGRINEKLFF
>TRBV27|.|TRBJ2-1|TRBD2
TGTGCCAGCAGTTTCCGGGACTACCATAATGAGCAGTTCTTC
CASSFRDYHNEQFF
>TRBV15|.|TRBJ2-1|.
TGTGCCACCAGCAGCCCAAATTCCGGTGGGCAGTTCTTC
CATSSPNSGGQFF
>TRBV7-9|.|TRBJ1-1|TRBD1
TGTGCCAGCAGTATAATTGGACAGGGTGGAACTGAAGCTTTCTTT
CASSIIGQGGTEAFF
>TRBV29-1|.|TRBJ1-1|.
TGCAGCGTTGATCGGGGGAACACTGAAGCTTTCTTT
CSVDRGNTEAFF
>TRBV5-6|.|TRBJ2-7|.
TGTGCCAGCAGCCCCGGGGATCAGGGTTCCAAGCAGTACTTC
CASSPGDQGSKQYF
>TRBV29-1|.|TRBJ2-3|TRBD2
TGCAGCGCCGGTAGCGGGAGGCACACAGATACGCAGTATTTT
CSAGSGRHTDTQYF
>TRBV7-2|.|TRBJ2-7|.
TGTGCCAGCAGCTTAGAGGGGGTCCCCTACGAGCAGTACTTC
CASSLEGVPYEQYF
>TRBV19|.|TRBJ1-3|.
TGTGCCAGTAGTTCTGGGCACTCTGGAAACACCATATATTTT
CASSSGHSGNTIYF
>TRBV6-5|.|TRBJ2-3|TRBD2
TGTGCCAGCAGAGGACTAGCGGGACGGGATACGCAGTATTTT
CASRGLAGRDTQYF
>TRBV7-2|.|TRBJ1-2|TRBD1
TGTGCCAGCAGCTCCCCCCCTCCCGGGACAGGGGACGGCTACACCTTC
CASSSPPPGTGDGYTF
>TRBV5-1|.|TRBJ2-2|TRBD1
TGCGCCAGCAGCTTGGCGGGACAGGGTAACACCGGGGAGCTGTTTTTT
CASSLAGQGNTGELFF
>TRBV3-1/TRBV3-2|.|TRBJ1-1|.
TGTGCCAGCAGCCCGCAGGGCTATAACACTGAAGCTTTCTTT
CASSPQGYNTEAFF
>TRBV9|few|TRBJ2-3|TRBD2
TGTGCCAGCAGCGGCCGGGACTATCGTCAAGATACGCAGTATTTT
CASSGRDYRQDTQYF
>TRBV6-5|.|TRBJ1-5|TRBD1
TGTGCCACATCGGACAGGGGAGGCAATCAGCCCCAGCATTTT
CATSDRGGNQPQHF
>TRBV27|.|TRBJ1-1|.
TGTGCCAGCGGTACGATGGGTGGGAACACTGAAGCTTTCTTT
CASGTMGGNTEAFF
>TRBV4-1|.|TRBJ1-2|TRBD1
TGCGCCAGCAGCCAAATCCGGGACAGTGGCTTCGATTCGTATGGCTACACCTTC
CASSQIRDSGFDSYGYTF
>TRBV12-3/TRBV12-4|.|TRBJ2-3|.
TGTGCCAGCAGTCCCTCAGGGAGAATAACGCAGTATTTT
CASSPSGRITQYF